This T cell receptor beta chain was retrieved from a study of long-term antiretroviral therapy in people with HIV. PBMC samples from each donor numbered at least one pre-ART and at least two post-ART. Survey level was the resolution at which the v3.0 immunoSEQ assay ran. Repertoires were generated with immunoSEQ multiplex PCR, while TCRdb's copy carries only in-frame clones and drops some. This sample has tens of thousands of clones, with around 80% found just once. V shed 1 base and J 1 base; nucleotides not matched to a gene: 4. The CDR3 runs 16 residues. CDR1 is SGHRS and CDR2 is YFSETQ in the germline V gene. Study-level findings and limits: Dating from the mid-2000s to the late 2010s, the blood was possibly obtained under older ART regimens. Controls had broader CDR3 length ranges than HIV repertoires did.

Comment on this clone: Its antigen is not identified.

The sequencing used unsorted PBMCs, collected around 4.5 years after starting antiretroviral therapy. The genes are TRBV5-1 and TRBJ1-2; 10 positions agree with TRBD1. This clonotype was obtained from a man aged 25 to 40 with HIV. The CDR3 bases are TGCGCCAGCAGCTTGACGACAGGGGGCCTTAACTATGGCTACACCTTC. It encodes CASSLTTGGLNYGYTF.